Given below is one T cell receptor (beta chain) in context. The germline CDR1 and CDR2 sequences are MNHEY and SVGAGI. The CDR3 length is 12 residues. With 4 bases removed from V and 7 bases from J, the gap between germline ends came to 8 bases. This entry is derived from a study of blood T cell repertoires in COVID-19. Study overall: Material from acute and convalescent COVID-19 was sourced from the United States, Italy and Spain. Sample material is recorded as cDNA or gDNA derived from T cells, B-cell-depleted T cells, or PBMCs.

Some clones are missing from TCRdb's copy, which holds only in-frame ones; the method was immunoSEQ multiplex PCR. The sample lists approximately 150,000 clones; 80% to 90% were seen once. Material: peripheral blood. This receptor was identified in an elderly woman with acute or convalescent COVID-19. This sequence joins TRBV6-5 and TRBJ1-5, with no clear D. DNA of the CDR3: TGTGCCAGCAGTTCTGGACTCCAGCCCCAGCATTTT. Translation gives CASSSGLQPQHF.